These 12 T cell receptor beta chains came from one sample sequenced in a study of blood T cell repertoires in COVID-19. Profiled with immunoSEQ multiplex PCR; TCRdb holds only in-frame clones, not every one. The sample yields approximately 58,000 clones, 90% seen once. Sample: peripheral blood. These receptors were obtained from a human donor in a cohort sampled during active COVID-19.

V is TRBV25-1 and J is TRBJ1-6; no reliable D call. This CDR3 contains 11 residues. CDR1 MGHDK and CDR2 SYGVNS come from the germline V gene. The V end lost 4 bases, the J end lost 15 bases, and 10 bases lay between the germline ends. The CDR3 nucleotides read TGTGCCAGCAGTGCGGGAAACAGCCTCCACTTT. Encoded protein: CASSAGNSLHF.

With respect to this clone: A clone one base away is much larger, so this may be a read error. The CDR3 sequence is CASSFGRLAADFSYEQYF. In nucleotides, the CDR3 is TGTGCCAGCAGTTTCGGTCGGCTAGCGGCCGACTTTTCTTACGAGCAGTACTTC. V gene TRBV28 combines with J gene TRBJ2-7, with 7 bases that match TRBD2. With V trimmed by 3 bases and J by 4 bases, 18 bases remained unmatched. Germline V gene lookup returns CDR1 MDHEN and CDR2 SYDVKM. The CDR3 sequence is 18 residues long.

This clone was recorded once. The chain couples TRBV4-1 to TRBJ2-3; the match to TRBD2 covers 11 bases. The CDR3 loop spans 16 amino acids. With V trimmed by 4 bases and J by 3 bases, 6 bases remained unmatched. Per germline, CDR1 MGHRA and CDR2 YSYEKL. CDR3 bases: TGCGCCAGCAGCCGGTCTAGCGGGGGGACTACAGATACGCAGTATTTT. Translation: CASSRSSGGTTDTQYF.

The chain joins TRBV30 to TRBJ2-5; a weak D match, TRBD2 (5 bases). Germline values: CDR1 GTSNPN, CDR2 SVGIG (reference sequence). The CDR3 has 12 residues. Trimming cost V 5 bases and J 5 bases, with 12 bases left between them. CDR3 in DNA: TGTGCCTGGCAGGAGGCCGGGGAGACCCAGTACTTC. This sequence encodes CAWQEAGETQYF.

The count of this clone is one. V is TRBV28 and J is TRBJ2-5; 14 bases match TRBD2. J lost 5 bases, V lost 5 bases, and 13 bases had no gene match. The CDR3 runs to 18 residues. CDR1 and CDR2 (germline): MDHEN, SYDVKM. CDR3 DNA sequence: TGTGCCAGCAGTCCTCCACCCTCGGGACTAGCGGGAGTGGAGACCCAGTACTTC. Amino acids: CASSPPPSGLAGVETQYF.

The V gene is TRBV7-8, the J gene TRBJ1-3, with 7 bases that match TRBD1. Germline CDR1 reads SGHVS; CDR2 reads FQNEAQ. This CDR3 is built from 18 residues. J gave up 2 bases and V 2 bases, and 12 bases lay outside the gene matches. CDR3 nucleotide sequence: TGTGCCAGCAGCTTATTCCGAGGGCGAACAGGGGCTGGAAACACCATATATTTT. Translated, it gives CASSLFRGRTGAGNTIYF.

The chain carries TRBV5-4 and TRBJ1-2; D is unresolved. The V and J ends lost 0 bases and 6 bases respectively, with 9 bases between them. The CDR3 runs to 13 residues. The germline gives CDR1 SGHNT, CDR2 YYREEE (reference sequence). The CDR3 DNA follows: TGTGCCAGCAGCTTGGAGGAGGCGGATGGCTACACCTTC. Its translation is CASSLEEADGYTF.

This chain links TRBV2 with TRBJ1-4, with a weak D call TRBD1 (5 bases). The length of the CDR3 is 13 residues. Germline V lookup: CDR1 SNHLY, CDR2 FYNNEI. V was clipped by 5 bases and J by 4 bases, with 8 bases between them. The CDR3 DNA follows: TGTGCCAGCAGTAGGGACTTTAATGAAAAACTGTTTTTT. Translation gives CASSRDFNEKLFF.

The rearrangement uses TRBV7-2 and TRBJ2-1, with 10 nucleotides matching TRBD1. This CDR3 region has 16 residues. Trimming at V came to 1 base and at J to 8 bases, leaving 8 bases not matched to a gene. Germline V CDR1 and CDR2: SGHTA, FQGNSA. As DNA, the CDR3 is TGTGCCAGCAGCTTAGAAGGGGGGACAGGGGTCCATGAGCAGTTCTTC. Translated, it gives CASSLEGGTGVHEQFF.

The J gene is TRBJ1-4, the V gene TRBV5-1, with D uncertain. V dropped 0 bases and J dropped 10 bases, with 10 bases sitting between them. The CDR3 extends over 13 amino acids. The germline CDR1 and CDR2 sequences are SGHRS and YFSETQ. CDR3 DNA sequence: TGCGCCAGCAGCTTGGGCGCCGGGAGAAAACTGTTTTTT. Residues: CASSLGAGRKLFF.

The genes are TRBV7-2 and TRBJ1-2; D gene ambiguous. Trimming removed 1 base from V and 8 bases from J, with 14 bases in between. Germline V gives CDR1 SGHTA, CDR2 FQGNSA. This CDR3 spans 14 amino acids. The CDR3 DNA follows: TGTGCCAGCAGCTTAGGAGCGGGGAACACAGGCTACACCTTC. Encoded protein: CASSLGAGNTGYTF.

The rearrangement joins TRBV24-1 to TRBJ2-2; D perhaps matches TRBD2 (7 bases). From germline, CDR1 is KGHDR and CDR2 SFDVKD. Trimming cost V 4 bases and J 2 bases, with 16 bases left between them. The CDR3 is 17 amino acids. The CDR3 spells CATSDHEGGLNTGELFF. DNA for the CDR3: TGTGCCACCAGTGACCATGAGGGGGGGCTAAACACCGGGGAGCTGTTTTTT.